Shown below are 27 T cell receptor beta chains from a single sample sequenced in a study of read filtering for tumor transcriptome and immune sequencing. Molecular barcoded adaptors covering alpha/delta and beta/gamma chains were used on 400 to 450 ng RNA. TCRdb reanalysed the reads using MiXCR and keeps one entry per CDR3 protein. The sample contains about 57,000 distinct CDR3 sequences, 20% to 25% of which appear only once. Sequenced material: a population of CD138-negative cells sorted from bone marrow. Receptors were obtained from a donor aged 40 or over with multiple myeloma.

This clonotype was counted many times. This chain uses TRBV5-1 with TRBJ2-2; a possible D gene is TRBD1 (6 bases). The CDR3 spans 17 residues. Trimming took 3 bases from V and 0 from J, leaving 15 bases between them. Per the germline V gene, CDR1 is SGHRS and CDR2 is YFSETQ. In nucleotides, the CDR3 is TGCGCCAGCAGCTCCCCCCGGGACACCTCGAACACCGGGGAGCTGTTTTTT. Its translation is CASSSPRDTSNTGELFF.

The sample holds many counts of this clonotype. The V call is TRBV20-1, the J call TRBJ1-1; D remains ambiguous. The germline V and J ends were trimmed by 6 bases and 1 base, with 15 bases remaining between them. CDR1 DFQATT and CDR2 SNEGSKA come from the germline V gene (reference sequence). The CDR3 length is 14 residues. CDR3: CSAIERRKNTEAFF. CDR3 sequence (DNA): TGCAGTGCCATTGAGCGTAGGAAGAACACTGAAGCTTTCTTT.

The chain is built from TRBV20-1 and TRBJ1-5; TRBD1 might be the D (5 bases). The germline gives CDR1 DFQATT, CDR2 SNEGSKA (reference sequence). V was clipped by 1 base and J by 11 bases, with 21 bases between them. CDR3 size: 15 residues. The CDR3 DNA is TGCAGTGCTAGAGCCCCCGCCGGGGCCCATTCGGCCCAGCATTTT. This codes for CSARAPAGAHSAQHF.

This clonotype has a count of ten or more. The chain combines TRBV19 with TRBJ2-1; 14 bases agree with TRBD2. Germline CDR1 and CDR2: LNHDA and SQIVND (reference sequence). The CDR3 is 15 amino acids. The J segment lost 7 bases and the V segment lost 5 bases, leaving 4 bases of the junction unmatched. CDR3 DNA sequence: TGTGCCAGTAGTGGGACTAGCGGGGGTTTTAATGAGCAGTTCTTC. Translated: CASSGTSGGFNEQFF.

The genes are TRBV28 and TRBJ1-2, with D unclear. The CDR3 runs to 14 residues. Germline V gives CDR1 MDHEN, CDR2 SYDVKM. Trimming stripped 5 bases from V and 4 bases from J, with 14 bases between. The CDR3: CASSRPRNPYGYTF. The CDR3 DNA is TGTGCCAGCAGTCGCCCCCGGAATCCCTATGGCTACACCTTC.

At least ten counts were recorded for this clonotype. V is TRBV5-6 and J is TRBJ2-1; D gene uncertain. The ends were cut back, 0 bases at V and 8 bases at J, with 15 bases in the middle. From germline, CDR1 is SGHDT and CDR2 YYEEEE. The CDR3 is 15 amino acids. The CDR3 nucleotides are TGTGCCAGCAGCTTGGCAGTGGGGATCATGCATGAGCAGTTCTTC. Its translation: CASSLAVGIMHEQFF.

There are many counts of this clonotype. The chain uses TRBV6-6 and TRBJ1-1; no definite D call. This CDR3 spans 11 amino acids. Per germline, CDR1 MNHNY and CDR2 SVGAGI (reference sequence). Trimming cost V 5 bases and J 8 bases, with 9 bases left between them. The CDR3 region has the DNA TGTGCCAGCAGTCGTACAGTAGAAGCTTTCTTT. Encoded protein: CASSRTVEAFF.

This clonotype was found a few times. The V and J genes are TRBV11-2 and TRBJ2-7; 8 positions agree with TRBD1. The CDR3 totals 16 residues. The germline gives CDR1 SGHAT, CDR2 FQNNGV. The junction had 11 bases not matched to a gene; V was cut back by 5 bases and J by 2 bases. The CDR3 nucleotides read TGTGCCAGCAGCCCAATTTTGACAGGGGCGGCCTACGAGCAGTACTTC. It encodes CASSPILTGAAYEQYF.

This sequence joins TRBV12-3 or TRBV12-4 and TRBJ1-5, with a tentative D call TRBD1 (5 bases). The CDR3 spans 13 residues. The ends were cut back, 6 bases at V and 3 bases at J, with 9 bases in the middle. For the CDR3, the DNA is TGTGCCAGCAGAGGGACCTACAATCAGCCCCAGCATTTT. It yields the protein CASRGTYNQPQHF.

This clonotype appeared many times. The chain has TRBV18 and TRBJ1-1; the D is unclear. CDR1 is KGHSH and CDR2 is LQKENI in the germline V gene. CDR3 size: 15 residues. V was clipped by 3 bases and J by 1 base, with 12 bases between them. CDR3 sequence (DNA): TGTGCCAGCTCACCCTTCCGCCATCAGAACACTGAAGCTTTCTTT. It encodes CASSPFRHQNTEAFF.

In its sample, this clonotype was seen many times. The V call is TRBV5-4, the J call TRBJ2-5; possibly TRBD1 for D (5 bases). V was clipped by 1 base and J by 4 bases, with 11 bases between them. Germline CDR1 and CDR2: SGHNT and YYREEE (reference sequence). The CDR3 runs to 14 residues. The CDR3 sequence is CASSLSGQRETQYF. CDR3 in DNA: TGTGCCAGCAGCTTGTCTGGACAACGAGAGACCCAGTACTTC.

The sample holds a few counts of this clonotype. The J gene is TRBJ2-2, the V gene TRBV19; D is unresolved. The CDR3 spans 15 residues. V gave up 1 base and J gave up 4 bases, with 10 bases separating them. Germline V CDR1 and CDR2: LNHDA, SQIVND (reference sequence). The CDR3 DNA reads TGTGCCAGTAGTATAGTGGCAGATATCACCGGGGAGCTGTTTTTT. Residues: CASSIVADITGELFF.

The rearrangement joins TRBV5-1 to TRBJ2-3, with TRBD2 matching 9 bases. Germline lookup yields CDR1 SGHRS and CDR2 YFSETQ. This CDR3 contains 16 residues. The V segment lost 0 bases and the J segment 1 base; nucleotides outside the gene matches: 3. In DNA form, the CDR3 reads TGCGCCAGCAGCTTGGCACTAGCGGGCCGCACAGATACGCAGTATTTT. It specifies CASSLALAGRTDTQYF.

This chain connects TRBV3-1 to TRBJ1-1, with D hard to call. The CDR3 consists of 14 residues. The ends were cut back, 0 bases at V and 0 bases at J, with 5 bases in the middle. Per germline, CDR1 LGHDT and CDR2 YNNKEL (reference sequence). CDR3 in DNA: TGTGCCAGCAGCCAAGATAACTTGAACACTGAAGCTTTCTTT. The encoded protein is CASSQDNLNTEAFF.

V is TRBV28 and J is TRBJ2-7; possibly TRBD2 for D (6 bases). V was shortened by 8 bases and J by 1 base, with 12 bases between the two germline ends. The V gene's germline CDR1 is MDHEN and CDR2 SYDVKM. The CDR3 totals 13 residues. For the CDR3, the DNA is TGTGCCAGCGCCGGGACTGTTTCCTACGAGCAGTACTTC. This encodes CASAGTVSYEQYF.

This clonotype was counted ten times or more. The chain links TRBV9 to TRBJ2-3, with D uncertain. This CDR3 is 14 amino acids long. The germline V gene has CDR1 SGDLS and CDR2 YYNGEE. V lost 4 bases and J lost 3, with 12 bases in between. The CDR3 nucleotides read TGTGCCAGCAGCTCCCGGGCAGTAACAGATACGCAGTATTTT. It codes for CASSSRAVTDTQYF.

This clonotype has a single count. This could be a read error, since a much larger clone is one nucleotide away. This chain links TRBV5-1 with TRBJ1-1; weak D call: TRBD1 (5 bases). Germline loops: CDR1 SGHRS, CDR2 YFSETQ. Trimming pared 4 bases from V and 9 bases from J, leaving 22 bases between. There are 15 residues in the CDR3. The CDR3 DNA reads TGCGCCAGCAGCCCCTCCTTCAGGGCGGAAACTAAAGCTTTCTTT. Its translation is CASSPSFRAETKAFF. The entire variable domain, with the rest obtained from reference TRBV5-1 and TRBJ1-1, is as follows: KAGVTQTPRYLIKTRGQQVTLSCSPISGHRSVSWYQQTPGQGLQFLFEYFSETQRNKGNFPGRFSGRQFSNSRSEMNVSTLELGDSALYLCASSPSFRAETKAFFGQGTRLTVV.

At least ten counts were recorded for this clonotype. The V and J genes are TRBV28 and TRBJ2-7; D might be TRBD1 (6 bases). V lost 7 bases and J lost 3, with 13 bases in between. The V gene's germline CDR1 is MDHEN and CDR2 SYDVKM. The CDR3 is 13 amino acids. The CDR3 region is CASTTGTIYEQYF. The CDR3, as DNA: TGTGCCAGCACCACAGGGACGATCTACGAGCAGTACTTC.

Details on this clonotype: Possible read error: a much larger clone is one base away. This chain links TRBV29-1 with TRBJ2-7; D is unresolved. This CDR3 spans 13 amino acids. Trimming pared 3 bases from V and 1 base from J, leaving 10 bases between. In germline, CDR1 is SQVTM, CDR2 ANQGSEA. The CDR3 region has the DNA TGCAGCGTTGAGACTTGCGAGTCCTACGAGCAGTACTTC. This translates into CSVETCESYEQYF.

As regards this clonotype: This may come from a read error, since a much larger clone is one base off. The chain has TRBV7-3 and TRBJ2-1, with a possible D match to TRBD2 (6 bases). CDR3 length: 19 amino acids. The V gene lost 0 bases and the J gene lost 9 bases, with 27 bases spanning the gap. CDR1 and CDR2 (germline): SGHTA, FQGTGA. The CDR3: CASSLTAQAHPTRKGEQFF. The CDR3 bases are TGTGCCAGCAGCTTAACGGCCCAAGCCCACCCGACTAGGAAGGGTGAGCAGTTCTTC. The whole variable domain, remainder taken from reference TRBV7-3 and TRBJ2-1, is GAGVSQTPSNKVTEKGKYVELRCDPISGHTALYWYRQSLGQGPEFLIYFQGTGAADDSGLPNDRFFAVRPEGSVSTLKIQRTERGDSAVYLCASSLTAQAHPTRKGEQFFGPGTRLTVL.

This clonotype came up a few times. The chain joins TRBV10-3 to TRBJ2-7; possible D gene TRBD2, 6 bases. This CDR3 region has 16 residues. CDR1 is ENHRY and CDR2 is SYGVKD in the germline V gene. V was trimmed by 0 bases and J by 0 bases, leaving 12 bases between them. The CDR3 nucleotides read TGTGCCATCAGTGAGTCCGGGCGGGGAACCTCCTACGAGCAGTACTTC. Protein product: CAISESGRGTSYEQYF.

V is TRBV7-2 and J is TRBJ1-1, with no clear D. Germline loops: CDR1 SGHTA, CDR2 FQGNSA. Trimming stripped 5 bases from V and 1 base from J, with 17 bases between. The CDR3 runs 16 residues. DNA of the CDR3: TGTGCCAGCAGCCTTGGACGGCCTAGAGGGAACACTGAAGCTTTCTTT. This translates into CASSLGRPRGNTEAFF.

Regarding this clonotype: At one boundary the junction diverges from the germline segment, which might be a read error. The chain carries TRBV20-1 and TRBJ1-1; D uncertain. The CDR3 length is 14 residues. Germline V gene data show CDR1 as DFQATT and CDR2 as SNEGSKA (reference sequence). CDR3 amino acids: CSASPGVGDTEALF. DNA of the CDR3: TGCAGTGCTAGCCCGGGAGTTGGAGACACTGAGGCTCTCTTT.

The V gene is TRBV5-1, the J gene TRBJ1-3; 9 positions match TRBD1. Germline CDR1 and CDR2: SGHRS and YFSETQ. The CDR3 runs 14 residues. With 4 bases clipped from V and 8 bases from J, the junction kept 7 bases outside the gene matches. The CDR3 loop is CASSRRTGEDTIYF. Written as DNA, the CDR3 is TGCGCCAGCAGCAGACGGACAGGGGAGGACACCATATATTTT.

This clonotype appeared many times. The chain carries TRBV12-3 or TRBV12-4 and TRBJ2-7; 7 bases are a match to TRBD2. The CDR3 sequence is 14 residues long. V lost 7 bases, J lost 1 base, and 7 bases stayed unmatched. The CDR3 sequence is CASKLSGASYEQYF. The CDR3 DNA is TGTGCCAGCAAATTGAGCGGGGCATCCTACGAGCAGTACTTC.

The genes are TRBV2 and TRBJ1-1, with TRBD1 as a possible D gene (5 bases). Germline values: CDR1 SNHLY, CDR2 FYNNEI. V was clipped by 6 bases and J by 4 bases, with 6 bases between them. CDR3 length: 11 residues. CDR3 sequence reads: CASRRGTEAFF. In DNA form, the CDR3 reads TGTGCCAGCAGGAGGGGCACTGAAGCTTTCTTT.

This clonotype was observed a handful of times. The J gene is TRBJ1-4, the V gene TRBV3-1; D not certain. V was trimmed by 6 bases and J by 4 bases, leaving 15 bases between them. Looked up from germline, CDR1 is LGHDT and CDR2 is YNNKEL (reference sequence). The CDR3 is made up of 15 amino acids. Here the CDR3 reads CASRSGLSRNEKLFF. For the CDR3, the DNA is TGTGCCAGCAGAAGTGGGTTGTCCCGTAATGAAAAACTGTTTTTT.